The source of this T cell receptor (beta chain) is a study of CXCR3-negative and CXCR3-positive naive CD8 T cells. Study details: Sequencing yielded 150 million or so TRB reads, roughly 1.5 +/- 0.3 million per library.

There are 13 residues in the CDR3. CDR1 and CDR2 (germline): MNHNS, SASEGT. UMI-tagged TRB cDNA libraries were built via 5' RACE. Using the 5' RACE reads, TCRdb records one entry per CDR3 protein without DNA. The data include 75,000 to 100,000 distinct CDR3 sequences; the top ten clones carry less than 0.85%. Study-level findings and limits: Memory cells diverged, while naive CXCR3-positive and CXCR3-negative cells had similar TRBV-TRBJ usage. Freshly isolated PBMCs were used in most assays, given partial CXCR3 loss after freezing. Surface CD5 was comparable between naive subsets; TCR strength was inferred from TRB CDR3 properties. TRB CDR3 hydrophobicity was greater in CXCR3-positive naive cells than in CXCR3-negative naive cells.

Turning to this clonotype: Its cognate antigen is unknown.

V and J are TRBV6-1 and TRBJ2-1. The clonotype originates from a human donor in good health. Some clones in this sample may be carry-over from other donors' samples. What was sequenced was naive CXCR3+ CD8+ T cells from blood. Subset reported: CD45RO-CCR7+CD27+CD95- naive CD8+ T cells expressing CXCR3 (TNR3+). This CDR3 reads CASADSQGYEQFF.